These 8 T cell receptor beta chains were sequenced from one sample in a study of blood T cells in healthy people across ages. Then a second PCR, running about 7 to 11 cycles, was carried out with a sample-barcoded 5' primer and a J-beta primer mix. TCRdb analysed the 5' RACE reads with MiXCR anew, one entry per CDR3 protein. The sample consists of about 1.6 million distinct CDR3 sequences, about 35% of them appearing once. The specimen was blood. The receptors were sampled from a woman in her thirties in good health.

This clonotype was seen more than once but under ten times. This may arise from a read error, as a much more abundant clone is one base away. The chain uses TRBV29-1 and TRBJ2-3; 7 nucleotides align to TRBD1. There are 14 residues in the CDR3. Losses at the gene ends were 3 bases for V and 2 bases for J; bases not matched to a gene: 5. The germline V gene encodes CDR1 SQVTM and CDR2 ANQGSEA. In DNA, the CDR3 is TGCAGCGTTGACGAGACAGGGCTCACAGATACGCAGTATTTT. This encodes CSVDETGLTDTQYF.

This clonotype was seen only once. One junction end does not reproduce the germline sequence, and a read error may be involved. The rearrangement links TRBV3-1 to TRBJ2-7; D call uncertain. The length of the CDR3 is 12 residues. The V gene's germline CDR1 is LGHDT and CDR2 YNNKEL (reference sequence). CDR3 coding DNA: TGTGCCTGCAGCCAAGGTCGCTACGAGCAGTACTTC. It yields the protein CACSQGRYEQYF.

V and J are TRBV27 and TRBJ2-1; D may correspond to TRBD1 or TRBD2 (5 bases each). There are 15 residues in the CDR3. V was pared by 2 bases and J by 8 bases, with 16 bases between. CDR1 is MNHEY and CDR2 is SMNVEV in the germline V gene (reference sequence). CDR3 loop: CASSLGGVGQDEQFF. The CDR3 bases are TGTGCCAGCAGTTTAGGGGGAGTTGGGCAGGATGAGCAGTTCTTC.

This clonotype has only a few counts. The junction differs from germline at one of its ends, possibly a read error. The chain joins TRBV7-9 to TRBJ1-1; 7 bases match TRBD1. The CDR3 covers 14 residues. Germline V gene sequence: CDR1 SEHNR, CDR2 FQNEAQ (reference sequence). CDR3 in DNA: TGTGTCAGCAGCGTACAGGGGCCGAACACTGAAGCTTTCTTT. This codes for CVSSVQGPNTEAFF.

The gene calls are TRBV6-6 and TRBJ2-3; 11 bases match TRBD2. The J segment lost 5 bases and the V segment lost 10 bases, leaving 17 bases of the junction unmatched. In germline, CDR1 is MNHNY, CDR2 SVGAGI (reference sequence). The CDR3 consists of 17 residues. CDR3 nucleotide sequence: TGTGCCAACAGGGATAGGAGGCTAGCGGGAGGAGGAGATACGCAGTATTTT. This encodes CANRDRRLAGGGDTQYF.

V usage is TRBV2 and J usage is TRBJ2-1; D is unresolved. V dropped 7 bases and J dropped 10 bases, with 11 bases sitting between them. Germline V lookup: CDR1 SNHLY, CDR2 FYNNEI. The CDR3 length is 11 residues. The CDR3 loop is CASKRYGEQFF. The CDR3 region has the DNA TGTGCCAGCAAGCGCTACGGGGAGCAGTTCTTC. Looking up the rest from reference TRBV2 and TRBJ2-1 gives the full variable domain: EPEVTQTPSHQVTQMGQEVILRCVPISNHLYFYWYRQILGQKVEFLVSFYNNEISEKSEIFDDQFSVERPDGSNFTLKIRSTKLEDSAMYFCASKRYGEQFFGPGTRLTVL.

This clonotype was seen a handful of times. The chain recombines TRBV20-1 with TRBJ2-1; no firm D call. Trimming removed 1 base from V and 7 bases from J, with 14 bases in between. The CDR3 covers 14 residues. Germline-derived CDR1 and CDR2 are DFQATT and SNEGSKA (reference sequence). In DNA, the CDR3 is TGCAGTGCTAGAGCGGCAGCCCCGTGGAATGAGCAGTTCTTC. The encoded protein is CSARAAAPWNEQFF.

This clonotype has just a few counts. J is TRBJ2-3 and V is TRBV20-1; 9 bases fit TRBD2. The CDR3 extends over 19 amino acids. Germline V gene lookup returns CDR1 DFQATT and CDR2 SNEGSKA (reference sequence). V was clipped by 1 base and J by 2 bases; unmatched bases: 16. CDR3 sequence reads: CSARGFGGGEVPNTDTQYF. CDR3 nucleotides: TGCAGTGCTAGAGGATTCGGCGGGGGGGAAGTCCCCAACACAGATACGCAGTATTTT.